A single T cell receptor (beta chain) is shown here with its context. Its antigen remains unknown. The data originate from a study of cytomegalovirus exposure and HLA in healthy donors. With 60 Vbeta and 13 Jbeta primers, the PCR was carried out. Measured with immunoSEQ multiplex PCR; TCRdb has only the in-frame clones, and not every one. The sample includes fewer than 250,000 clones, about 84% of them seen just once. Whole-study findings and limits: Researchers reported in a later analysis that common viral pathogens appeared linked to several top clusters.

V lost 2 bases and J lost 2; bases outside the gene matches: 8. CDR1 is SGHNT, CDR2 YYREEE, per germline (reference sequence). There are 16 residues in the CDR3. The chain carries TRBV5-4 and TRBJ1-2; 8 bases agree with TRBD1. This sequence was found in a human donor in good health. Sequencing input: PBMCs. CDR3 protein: CASSFETGAKNYGYTF. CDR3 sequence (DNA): TGTGCCAGCAGCTTCGAGACAGGGGCGAAAAACTATGGCTACACCTTC.